Sequencing of this T cell receptor beta chain was carried out in a study of cytomegalovirus exposure and HLA in healthy donors (dated by TCRdb to 2017 to 2019). In terms of the full investigation: An earlier analysis of some 620 of the donors reported approximately 260 Gb of sequence data and some 110 million unique TCR beta sequences obtained from about 179 million T cells. An early release covering just under 650 HLA-typed donors comprised approximately 290 gigabases of sequencing data and roughly 86 million unique TCR sequences. Among the approximately 430 genotyped donors, around 81% belonged to the genetic ancestry cluster associated with self-reported Caucasian donors. The study was designed to test whether signatures of past pathogen exposure could be identified by cataloging public T cell receptors. Using immunosequencing, the study profiled T cell repertoires from fewer than 700 subjects and related those repertoires to cytomegalovirus serostatus. Besides the first cohort of approximately 670 subjects, a separate validation cohort made up of 120 different subjects was used. To predict cytomegalovirus infection status, the study brought together high-throughput TCR immunosequencing, statistical association of individual TCRs with disease status, and machine learning. In a later analysis, previously published TCR beta repertoires from 600 to 850 donors were re-analyzed and high-resolution HLA genotyping was added so that TCR occurrence patterns could be studied. Rather than drawing on any new phenotypic data, the later analysis identified candidate immune exposures from TCR beta sequences and the way those sequences occurred across donors. An earlier analysis of some 500 of the donors applied high-throughput TCR beta sequencing to assess whether each TCR beta V gene segment acted as functional or pseudogenic. Alongside the repertoire data, information on donor age, sex, ethnicity and CMV serostatus was compiled. A later genetic analysis took genome-wide SNP genotypes for about 55% of the roughly 670 donors and used that subset as a discovery cohort. All discovery cohort repertoires had been generated on a single sequencing platform. HLA typing covered class I and class II loci at four-digit resolution. Typing coverage differed by locus: A, B, C, DRB1 and DQB1 were typed in about 629-630 donors, DQA1 in roughly 510, DPA1 in some 600, and DPB1 in around 490. A few DR-DQ haplotypes were treated as single units for association and clustering because of strong linkage in the cohort. Among some 410 genotyped donors of the cohort, an average of 235,054 unique TCR beta nucleotide sequences were sequenced per donor, roughly a sixth of them non-productive. Findings and caveats that apply to the study as a whole: A few of the identified cytomegalovirus-associated TCR beta chains were confirmed in vitro to be specific for cytomegalovirus antigens. In this cohort, only TCR beta chains were sequenced, and detectable features were limited by the absence of alpha or paired-chain data. In an earlier analysis of fewer than 750 of the donors, most TCR beta V segments were observed in productive rearrangements about 87% or about 30% of the time, broadly matching IMGT annotations. The classifier was reported to diagnose cytomegalovirus status with high specificity and sensitivity in both the original and validation cohorts. Linkage disequilibrium might explain the correlated functional status among segregating V segments, but an unknown experimental factor could not be ruled out. Most TCR sequences were seen in very few donors, while some public TCRs were found in many individuals. In a later analysis, HLA-associated TCR beta chains were found to be more clonally expanded and to have lower generation probabilities than equally common non-associated chains. The authors suggested that the approach could potentially be generalized to other disease states and immunological phenotypes. Assigning TCR associations to individual alleles was difficult when HLA alleles, especially DR and DQ, strongly co-occurred. In a later analysis, several top co-occurrence clusters were reported to appear linked to parvovirus B19, influenza, CMV and Epstein-Barr virus. V-gene and J-gene trimming of TCR beta chains was associated with a missense DCLRE1C variant in a later genetic analysis, and the association was replicated in an independent cohort. The only immune exposure information available for the cohort was CMV serostatus. Because the 87-base-pair reads could not distinguish some IMGT-functional V segments, including TRBV6-2 and TRBV6-3, those segments were excluded. A further reported finding was that TCR beta sequences accurately predicted the HLA-A and HLA-B alleles for most subjects in the first cohort. Most CMV-associated TCR beta chains appeared to be HLA-restricted in a later analysis, and the HLA associations seemed to be driven largely by CMV exposure. In a later analysis, TCR association rates were found to vary across HLA loci, with the most associated TCRs seen for DRB1 alleles and the fewest for HLA-C alleles. The earlier analysis of 450 to 700 of the donors excluded some 15 rarely observed V segments, including chromosome 9 orphons, because counts were too low. Sequencing depth was assumed to be roughly uniform across donors in the presence/absence analyses, though that assumption may not hold. A total of some 180 TCR beta chains were listed by the study as associated with cytomegalovirus. The sequencing pipeline was judged likely to have produced a cluster of highly shared sequence variants as a technical artifact. HLA typing was unavailable for some donors at each locus, so association tests used only the typed subset. Compared with the 666-donor mean, donors in an Asian-associated ancestry cluster had fewer N-insertions in productive TCRs, according to a later genetic analysis. In a later analysis, some 17,000 TCR beta sequences were associated with specific HLA alleles at a false discovery rate of 0.05.

The receptor library was made with the immunoSEQ multiplex PCR assay. The multiplex PCR relied on a mix of 60 forward primers for TCR Vbeta segments and 13 reverse primers for TCR Jbeta segments. Amplification of the CDR3 region of rearranged TCR beta genes was performed with a multiplex PCR assay on genomic DNA. Amplified TCR beta libraries were sequenced as 87-base-pair reads on the Illumina HiSeq System. From the authors' description of their analysis: A later analysis counted approximately 76 million unique TCR beta chains across the 650 to 700 repertoires, and some 11 million of these chains were shared by at least two donors. Raw reads were error-corrected and collapsed into unique sequences by a nearest-neighbor algorithm in which closely related sequences were merged to remove PCR and sequencing errors. Alignment of CDR3 sequences to IMGT reference sequences was used to assign V, D and J gene segments. For a sequence to be retained, at least a six-nucleotide match to both a V gene segment and a J gene segment was required. A rearrangement counted as productive if the CDR3 had no stop codons and remained in frame with V and J, and every other rearrangement counted as non-productive. Following IMGT convention, CDR3 was defined as the stretch from the second conserved V-encoded cysteine up to the conserved J-encoded phenylalanine. The earlier analysis of some 550 of the donors excluded any sequence lacking an unambiguous match to a single V gene segment. An earlier analysis of 450 to 650 of the donors called V segments functional above 56.7% productive rearrangements and segregating when the between-donor standard deviation exceeded 5%. A statistical classification framework was built for diagnosing cytomegalovirus status from the catalog of TCR beta chain sequences. In a later analysis, V and J genes were assigned by comparing TCR nucleotide sequences against IMGT/GENE-DB human TR gene sequences. In a later analysis, CDR3 sequences and most-parsimonious VDJ recombination scenarios were assigned using the TCRdist pipeline. In a later analysis, each TCR beta chain was defined by its CDR3 amino acid sequence together with its V-gene family, and reads lacking a unique V-gene family were excluded. A later analysis removed several hundred highly shared, low-generation-probability nucleotide sequences to deal with suspected cross-contamination and a sequencing artifact. A later analysis calculated a clonal expansion index for each public chain from normalized within-repertoire ranks of inferred template counts. In a later analysis, generation probabilities were computed using a VDJ recombination model fitted to out-of-frame rearrangements, and the results were checked against IGoR. In a later analysis, TCR-TCR, TCR-HLA and TCR-CMV co-occurrence was scored with hypergeometric tests, and a repertoire-size bias correction was applied to TCR pairs. In a later analysis, false discovery rates were estimated by permuting HLA or CMV assignments 20 times. In a later analysis, co-occurring TCRs were grouped with DBSCAN, and TCRdist sequence similarity was added when clustering was performed within HLA-allele-positive subsets. Co-occurrence clustering excluded repertoires with fewer than 30,000 or more than 120,000 public chains, plus five with anomalous nucleotide sharing. This immuneACCESS table, as held by TCRdb, lists in-frame sequences with V and J called but not all clones. Of the missing ones, under half trace to an unresolved V gene in checked studies; the others have no known cause. V and J calls and clone size are given by that table; D and trimming were obtained from the DNA. The sample table records under 200,000 clones; about four fifths of these occur just once. Together, the top ten hold about 1.8% of the sample.

The CDR3 holds 12 amino acids from the cysteine to the phenylalanine. Only the CDR3 portion is preserved as DNA: 36 bases, with reading frame beginning at the first base. The germline V gene (reference sequence) specifies LNHDA as CDR1 and SQIVND as CDR2. Cut back by 7 bases and 12 bases, the V and J ends lie 19 bases apart. A word on this clone: What this receptor recognizes is not known. The input lacks base qualities; no much larger clone sits a single base away.

The cohort was made up of 666 healthy bone marrow donors. At the time of sampling, every cohort member was nominally healthy, though immune exposures that went unrecorded were likely present. The donor was CMV seronegative and belonged to the group of 352 seronegative cohort members. Every donor gave a peripheral blood sample, and the peripheral blood mononuclear cells from that sample were used for TCR beta sequencing. The Qiagen DNeasy Blood Extraction Kit was used to extract genomic DNA from the blood cell samples. The sequence was collected from a woman aged 18-35 years in good health and CMV-seronegative. Material for sequencing was PBMCs. The chain uses TRBV19 and TRBJ2-7; D gene: possibly TRBD2, on 6 matching bases. The sequenced DNA is TGTGCCAGTACTAACCCGGGCGGGAAGGCGTACTTC. This yields the protein CASTNPGGKAYF. Here the CDR3 is joined to the reference TRBV19 and TRBJ2-7 genes, and the full variable domain is: DGGITQSPKYLFRKEGQNVTLSCEQNLNHDAMYWYRQDPGQGLRLIYYSQIVNDFQKGDIAEGYSVSREKKESFPLTVTSAQKNPTAFYLCASTNPGGKAYFGPGTRLTVT.